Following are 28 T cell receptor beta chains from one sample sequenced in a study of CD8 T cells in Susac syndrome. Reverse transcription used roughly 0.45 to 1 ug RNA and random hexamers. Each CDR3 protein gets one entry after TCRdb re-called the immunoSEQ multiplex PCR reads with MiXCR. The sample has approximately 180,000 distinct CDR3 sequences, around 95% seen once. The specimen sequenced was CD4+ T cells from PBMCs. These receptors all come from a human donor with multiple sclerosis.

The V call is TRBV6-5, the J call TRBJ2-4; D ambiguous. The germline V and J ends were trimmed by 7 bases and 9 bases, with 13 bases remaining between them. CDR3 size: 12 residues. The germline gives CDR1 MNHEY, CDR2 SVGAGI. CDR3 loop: CASTSHLGIQYF. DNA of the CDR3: TGTGCCAGCACCTCGCACCTGGGCATTCAGTACTTC.

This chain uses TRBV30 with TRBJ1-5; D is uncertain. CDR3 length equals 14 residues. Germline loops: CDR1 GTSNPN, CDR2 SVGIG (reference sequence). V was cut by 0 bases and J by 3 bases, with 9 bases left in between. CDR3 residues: CAWSVRGSNQPQHF. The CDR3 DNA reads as TGTGCCTGGAGTGTACGAGGGTCCAATCAGCCCCAGCATTTT.

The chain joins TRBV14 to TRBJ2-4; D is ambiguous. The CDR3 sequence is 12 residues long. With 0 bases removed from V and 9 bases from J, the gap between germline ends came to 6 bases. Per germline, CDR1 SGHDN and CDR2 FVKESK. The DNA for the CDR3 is TGTGCCAGCAGCCAAGACGTGGGCATTCAGTACTTC. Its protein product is CASSQDVGIQYF.

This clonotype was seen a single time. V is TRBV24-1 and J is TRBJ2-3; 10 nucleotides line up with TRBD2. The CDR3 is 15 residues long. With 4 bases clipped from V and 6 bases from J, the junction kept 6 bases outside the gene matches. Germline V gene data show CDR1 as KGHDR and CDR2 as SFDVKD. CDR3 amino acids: CATSEPTSGVDTQYF. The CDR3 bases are TGTGCCACCAGTGAGCCAACTAGCGGGGTCGATACGCAGTATTTT.

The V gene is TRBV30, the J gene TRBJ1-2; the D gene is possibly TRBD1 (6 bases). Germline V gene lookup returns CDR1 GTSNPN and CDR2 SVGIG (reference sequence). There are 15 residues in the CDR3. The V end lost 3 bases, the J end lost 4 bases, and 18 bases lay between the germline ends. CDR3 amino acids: CAWSGQTGPFYGYTF. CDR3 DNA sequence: TGTGCCTGGAGCGGACAGACCGGGCCCTTCTATGGCTACACCTTC.

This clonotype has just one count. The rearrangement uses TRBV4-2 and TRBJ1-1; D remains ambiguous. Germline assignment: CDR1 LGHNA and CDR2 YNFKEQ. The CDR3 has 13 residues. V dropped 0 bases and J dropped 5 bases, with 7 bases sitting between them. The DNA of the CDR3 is TGTGCCAGCAGCCAAGATCACGGGACTGAAGCTTTCTTT. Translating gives CASSQDHGTEAFF.

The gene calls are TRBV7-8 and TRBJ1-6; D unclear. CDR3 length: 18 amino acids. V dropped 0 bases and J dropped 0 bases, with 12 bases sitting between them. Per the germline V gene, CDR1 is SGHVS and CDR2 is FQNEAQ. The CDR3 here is CASSLARPGSSYNSPLHF. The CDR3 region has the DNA TGTGCCAGCAGCTTAGCCCGGCCCGGGAGCTCCTATAATTCACCCCTCCACTTT.

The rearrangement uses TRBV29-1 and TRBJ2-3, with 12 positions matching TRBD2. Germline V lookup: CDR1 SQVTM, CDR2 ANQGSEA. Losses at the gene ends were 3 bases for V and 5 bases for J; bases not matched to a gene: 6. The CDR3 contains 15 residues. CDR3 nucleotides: TGCAGCGTTGAGGCTAGCGGGGGGGCTATAGATACGCAGTATTTT. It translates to CSVEASGGAIDTQYF.

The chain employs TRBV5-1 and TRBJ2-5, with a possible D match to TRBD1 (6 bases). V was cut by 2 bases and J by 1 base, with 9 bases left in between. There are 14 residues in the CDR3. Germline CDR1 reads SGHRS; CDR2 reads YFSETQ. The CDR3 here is CASSFRDTQETQYF. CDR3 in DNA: TGCGCCAGCAGCTTCCGGGACACCCAAGAGACCCAGTACTTC.

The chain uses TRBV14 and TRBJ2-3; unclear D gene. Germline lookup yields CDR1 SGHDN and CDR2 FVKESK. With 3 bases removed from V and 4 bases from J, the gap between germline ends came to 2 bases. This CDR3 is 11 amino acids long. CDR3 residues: CASSHSDTQYF. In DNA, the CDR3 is TGTGCCAGCAGCCACTCAGATACGCAGTATTTT.

CDR3: CATSRPSTDTQYF. In nucleotides, the CDR3 is TGTGCCACCAGCAGACCCAGCACAGATACGCAGTATTTT. The chain carries TRBV15 and TRBJ2-3, with unresolved D. V lost 2 bases and J lost 0, with 3 bases in between. Germline V gives CDR1 LNHNV, CDR2 YYDKDF (reference sequence). This CDR3 has 13 amino acids.

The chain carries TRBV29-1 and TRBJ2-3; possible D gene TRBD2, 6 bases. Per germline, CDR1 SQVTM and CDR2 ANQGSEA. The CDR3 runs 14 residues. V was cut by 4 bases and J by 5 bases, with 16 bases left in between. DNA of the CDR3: TGCAGCGTTGTAACTAGCCTACTTGTAGATACGCAGTATTTT. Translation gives CSVVTSLLVDTQYF.

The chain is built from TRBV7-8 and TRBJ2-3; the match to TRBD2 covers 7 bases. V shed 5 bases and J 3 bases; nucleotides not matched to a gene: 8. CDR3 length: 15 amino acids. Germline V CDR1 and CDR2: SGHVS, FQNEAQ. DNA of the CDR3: TGTGCCAGCAGCCCAGGGAGGGAAAGGACAGATACGCAGTATTTT. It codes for CASSPGRERTDTQYF.

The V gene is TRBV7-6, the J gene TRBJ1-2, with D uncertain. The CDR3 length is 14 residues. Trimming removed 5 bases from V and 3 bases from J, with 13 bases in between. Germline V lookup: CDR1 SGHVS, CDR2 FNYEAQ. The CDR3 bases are TGTGCCAGCAGCCCTAGACCCGCGGACTATGGCTACACCTTC. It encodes CASSPRPADYGYTF.

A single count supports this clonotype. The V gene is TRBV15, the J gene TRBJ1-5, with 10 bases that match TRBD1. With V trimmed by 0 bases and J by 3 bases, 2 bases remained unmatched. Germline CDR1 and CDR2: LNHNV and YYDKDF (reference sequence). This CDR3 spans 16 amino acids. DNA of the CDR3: TGTGCCACCAGCAGAGATGGGACAGGGGTCAATCAGCCCCAGCATTTT. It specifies CATSRDGTGVNQPQHF.

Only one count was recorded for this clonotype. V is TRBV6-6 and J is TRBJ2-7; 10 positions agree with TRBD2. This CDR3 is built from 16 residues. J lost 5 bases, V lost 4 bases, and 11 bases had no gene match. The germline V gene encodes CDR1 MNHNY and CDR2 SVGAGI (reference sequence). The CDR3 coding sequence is TGTGCCAGCAGTTTCCCTCATAGCGGGGGGCGGGACGAGCAGTACTTC. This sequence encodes CASSFPHSGGRDEQYF.

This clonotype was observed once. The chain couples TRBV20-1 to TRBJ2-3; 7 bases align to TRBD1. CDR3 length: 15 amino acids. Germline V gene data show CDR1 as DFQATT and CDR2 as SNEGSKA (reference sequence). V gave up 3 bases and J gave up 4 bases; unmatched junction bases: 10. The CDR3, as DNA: TGCAGTGCTAGGGATAGGACAGGCCCTTCAGATACGCAGTATTTT. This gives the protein CSARDRTGPSDTQYF.

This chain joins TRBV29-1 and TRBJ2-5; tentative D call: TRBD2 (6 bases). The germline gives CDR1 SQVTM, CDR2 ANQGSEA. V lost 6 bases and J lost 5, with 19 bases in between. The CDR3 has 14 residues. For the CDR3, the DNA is TGCAGCGTCTCGAGGGTGCGGGGCGGGGAGACCCAGTACTTC. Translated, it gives CSVSRVRGGETQYF. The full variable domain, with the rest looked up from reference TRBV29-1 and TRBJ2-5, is SAVISQKPSRDICQRGTSLTIQCQVDSQVTMMFWYRQQPGQSLTLIATANQGSEATYESGFVIDKFPISRPNLTFSTLTVSNMSPEDSSIYLCSVSRVRGGETQYFGPGTRLLVL.

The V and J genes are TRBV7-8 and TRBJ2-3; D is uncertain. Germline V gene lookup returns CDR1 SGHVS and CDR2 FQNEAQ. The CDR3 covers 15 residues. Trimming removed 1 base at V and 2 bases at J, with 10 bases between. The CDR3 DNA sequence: TGTGCCAGCAGCTTAGATGGACGGGCCACAGATACGCAGTATTTT. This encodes CASSLDGRATDTQYF.

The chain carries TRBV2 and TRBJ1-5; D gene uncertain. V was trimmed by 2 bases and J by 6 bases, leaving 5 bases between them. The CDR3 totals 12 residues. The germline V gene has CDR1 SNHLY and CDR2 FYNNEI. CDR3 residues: CASSETIQPQHF. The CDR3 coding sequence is TGTGCCAGCAGTGAAACTATTCAGCCCCAGCATTTT. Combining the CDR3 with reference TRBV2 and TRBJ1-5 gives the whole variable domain EPEVTQTPSHQVTQMGQEVILRCVPISNHLYFYWYRQILGQKVEFLVSFYNNEISEKSEIFDDQFSVERPDGSNFTLKIRSTKLEDSAMYFCASSETIQPQHFGDGTRLSIL.

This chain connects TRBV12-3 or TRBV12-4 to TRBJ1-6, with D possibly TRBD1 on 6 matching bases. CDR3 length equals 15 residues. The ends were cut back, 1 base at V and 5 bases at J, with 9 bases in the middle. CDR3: CASSLVGAHNSPLHF. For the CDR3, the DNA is TGTGCCAGCAGTTTAGTGGGGGCACATAATTCACCCCTCCACTTT.

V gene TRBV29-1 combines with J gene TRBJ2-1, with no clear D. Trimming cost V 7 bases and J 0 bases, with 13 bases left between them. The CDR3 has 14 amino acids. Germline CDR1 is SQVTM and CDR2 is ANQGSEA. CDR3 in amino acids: CSARTYSSYNEQFF. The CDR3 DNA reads TGCAGCGCTCGGACGTATAGCTCCTACAATGAGCAGTTCTTC.

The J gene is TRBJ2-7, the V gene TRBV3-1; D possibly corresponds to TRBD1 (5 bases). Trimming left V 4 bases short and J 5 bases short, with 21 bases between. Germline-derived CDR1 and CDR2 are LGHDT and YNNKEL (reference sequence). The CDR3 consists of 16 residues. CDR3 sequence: CASSPFRAPDADEQYF. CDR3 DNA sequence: TGTGCCAGCAGCCCATTCAGGGCCCCGGACGCCGACGAGCAGTACTTC.

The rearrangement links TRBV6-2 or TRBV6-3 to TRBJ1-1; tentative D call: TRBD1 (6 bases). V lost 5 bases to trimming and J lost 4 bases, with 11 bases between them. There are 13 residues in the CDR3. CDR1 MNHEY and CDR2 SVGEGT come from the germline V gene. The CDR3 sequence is CASSRGQLTEAFF. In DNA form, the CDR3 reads TGTGCCAGCAGTCGTGGACAGCTCACTGAAGCTTTCTTT.

The CDR3 protein is CASSPDRVDGYTF. The CDR3 bases are TGCGCCAGCAGCCCGGACAGGGTGGATGGCTACACCTTC. J is TRBJ1-2 and V is TRBV5-1; 8 nucleotides agree with TRBD1. V shed 4 bases and J 6 bases; nucleotides not matched to a gene: 5. This CDR3 is 13 amino acids long. CDR1 and CDR2 (germline): SGHRS, YFSETQ. Based on the CDR3 plus reference TRBV5-1 and TRBJ1-2, the full variable domain is KAGVTQTPRYLIKTRGQQVTLSCSPISGHRSVSWYQQTPGQGLQFLFEYFSETQRNKGNFPGRFSGRQFSNSRSEMNVSTLELGDSALYLCASSPDRVDGYTFGSGTRLTVV.

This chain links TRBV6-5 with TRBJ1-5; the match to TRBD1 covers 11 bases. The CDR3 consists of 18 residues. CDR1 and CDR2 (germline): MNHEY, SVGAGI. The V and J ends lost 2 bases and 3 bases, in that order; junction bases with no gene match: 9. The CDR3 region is CASSYGQGASDYNQPQHF. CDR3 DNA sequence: TGTGCCAGCAGTTACGGACAGGGGGCTTCGGATTACAATCAGCCCCAGCATTTT.

The CDR3 bases are TGCGCCAGCAGCCAAGATTTCCCCCTCACTGAAGCTTTCTTT. Translation gives CASSQDFPLTEAFF. The chain has TRBV4-1 and TRBJ1-1; D ambiguous. With 0 bases removed from V and 4 bases from J, the gap between germline ends came to 9 bases. This CDR3 is 14 amino acids long. Germline V gene sequence: CDR1 MGHRA, CDR2 YSYEKL.

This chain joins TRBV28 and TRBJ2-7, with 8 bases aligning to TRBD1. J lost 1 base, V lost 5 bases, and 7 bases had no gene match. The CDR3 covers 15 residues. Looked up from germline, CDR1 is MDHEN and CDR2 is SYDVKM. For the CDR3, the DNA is TGTGCCAGCAGTCCGGCCGGGACAGGATCCTACGAGCAGTACTTC. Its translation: CASSPAGTGSYEQYF.